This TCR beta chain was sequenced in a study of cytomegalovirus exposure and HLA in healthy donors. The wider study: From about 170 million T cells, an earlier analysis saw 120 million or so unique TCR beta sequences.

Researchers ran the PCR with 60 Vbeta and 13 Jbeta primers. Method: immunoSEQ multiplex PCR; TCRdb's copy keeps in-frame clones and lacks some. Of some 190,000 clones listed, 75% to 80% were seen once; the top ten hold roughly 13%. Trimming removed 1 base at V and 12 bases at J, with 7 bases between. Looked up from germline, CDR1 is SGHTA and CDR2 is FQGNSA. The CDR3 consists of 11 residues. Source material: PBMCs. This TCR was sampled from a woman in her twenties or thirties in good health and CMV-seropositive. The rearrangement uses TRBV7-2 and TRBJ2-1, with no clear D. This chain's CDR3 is CASSLGALQFF. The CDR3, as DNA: TGTGCCAGCAGCTTAGGGGCCTTGCAGTTCTTC.